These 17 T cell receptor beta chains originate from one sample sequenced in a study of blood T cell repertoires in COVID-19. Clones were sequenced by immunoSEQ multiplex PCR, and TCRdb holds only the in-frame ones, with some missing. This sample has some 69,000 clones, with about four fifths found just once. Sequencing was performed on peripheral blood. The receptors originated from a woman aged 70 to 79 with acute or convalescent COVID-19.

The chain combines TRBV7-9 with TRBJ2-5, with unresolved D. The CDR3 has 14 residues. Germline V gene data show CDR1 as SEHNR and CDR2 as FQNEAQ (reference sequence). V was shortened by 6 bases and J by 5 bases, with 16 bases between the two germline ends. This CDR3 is CASRSTASRETQYF. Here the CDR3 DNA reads TGTGCCAGCAGGTCCACCGCCTCTCGGGAGACCCAGTACTTC.

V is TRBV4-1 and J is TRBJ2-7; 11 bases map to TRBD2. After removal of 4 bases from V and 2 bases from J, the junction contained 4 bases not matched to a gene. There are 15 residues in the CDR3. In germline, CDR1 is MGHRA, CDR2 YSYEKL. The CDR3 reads CASSLGLAGPYEQYF. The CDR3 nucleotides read TGCGCCAGCAGCCTTGGACTAGCGGGCCCCTACGAGCAGTACTTC.

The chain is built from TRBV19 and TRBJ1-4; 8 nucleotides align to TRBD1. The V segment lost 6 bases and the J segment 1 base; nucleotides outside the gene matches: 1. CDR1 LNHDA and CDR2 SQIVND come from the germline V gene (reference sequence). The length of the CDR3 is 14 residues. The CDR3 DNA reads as TGTGCCAGTAGAGGACAGGGAACTAATGAAAAACTGTTTTTT. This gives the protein CASRGQGTNEKLFF.

CDR3 loop: CSVRQGGTEAFF. CDR3 DNA sequence: TGCAGCGTCCGACAGGGGGGGACTGAAGCTTTCTTT. V gene TRBV29-1 combines with J gene TRBJ1-1; 9 positions match TRBD1. Looked up from germline, CDR1 is SQVTM and CDR2 is ANQGSEA. This CDR3 is 12 amino acids long. V shed 6 bases and J 5 bases; nucleotides not matched to a gene: 4.

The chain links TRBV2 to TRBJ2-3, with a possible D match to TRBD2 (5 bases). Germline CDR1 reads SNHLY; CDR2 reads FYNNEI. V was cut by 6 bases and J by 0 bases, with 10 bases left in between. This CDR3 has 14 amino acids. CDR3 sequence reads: CASRATTSTDTQYF. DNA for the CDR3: TGTGCCAGCAGGGCGACTACTAGCACAGATACGCAGTATTTT.

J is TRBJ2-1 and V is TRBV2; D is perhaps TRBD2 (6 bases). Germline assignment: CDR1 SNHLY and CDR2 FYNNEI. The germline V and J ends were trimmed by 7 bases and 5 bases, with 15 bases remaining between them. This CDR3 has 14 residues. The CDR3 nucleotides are TGTGCCAGCATCACAAGCGGGTCTCACAATGAGCAGTTCTTC. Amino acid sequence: CASITSGSHNEQFF.

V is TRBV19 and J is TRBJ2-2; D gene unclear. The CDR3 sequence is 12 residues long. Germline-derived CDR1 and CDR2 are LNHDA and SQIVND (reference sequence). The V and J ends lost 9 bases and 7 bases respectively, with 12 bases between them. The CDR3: CASKRRGGELFF. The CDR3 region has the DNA TGTGCCAGCAAAAGGCGCGGCGGGGAGCTGTTTTTT.

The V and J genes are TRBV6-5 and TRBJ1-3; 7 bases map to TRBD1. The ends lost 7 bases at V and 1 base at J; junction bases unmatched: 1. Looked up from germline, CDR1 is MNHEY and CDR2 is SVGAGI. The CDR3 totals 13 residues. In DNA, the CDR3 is TGTGCCAGCAACAGGGGTTCTGGAAACACCATATATTTT. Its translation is CASNRGSGNTIYF.

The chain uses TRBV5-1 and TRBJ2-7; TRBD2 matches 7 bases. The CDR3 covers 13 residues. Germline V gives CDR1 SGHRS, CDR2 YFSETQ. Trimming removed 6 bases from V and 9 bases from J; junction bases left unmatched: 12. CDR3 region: CASNDGGTTSQYF. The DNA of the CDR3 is TGCGCCAGCAATGATGGCGGGACTACCTCGCAGTACTTC.

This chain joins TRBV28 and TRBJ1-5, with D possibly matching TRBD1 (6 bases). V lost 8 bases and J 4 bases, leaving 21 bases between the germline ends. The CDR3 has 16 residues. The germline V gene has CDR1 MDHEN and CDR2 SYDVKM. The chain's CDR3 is CASAVDRRTGNQPQHF. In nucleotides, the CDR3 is TGTGCCAGCGCCGTAGACAGGCGTACGGGAAATCAGCCCCAGCATTTT.

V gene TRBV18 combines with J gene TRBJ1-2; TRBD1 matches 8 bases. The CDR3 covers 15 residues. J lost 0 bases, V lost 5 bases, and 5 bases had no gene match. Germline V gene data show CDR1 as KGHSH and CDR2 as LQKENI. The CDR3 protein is CASSKTDRANYGYTF. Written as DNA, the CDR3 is TGTGCCAGCTCAAAAACGGACAGGGCTAACTATGGCTACACCTTC.

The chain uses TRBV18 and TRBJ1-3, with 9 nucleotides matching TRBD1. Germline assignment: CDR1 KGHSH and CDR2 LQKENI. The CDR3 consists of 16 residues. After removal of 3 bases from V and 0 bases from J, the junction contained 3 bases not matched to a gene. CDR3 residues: CASSPGQGSSGNTIYF. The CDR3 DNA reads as TGTGCCAGCTCACCTGGACAGGGGAGCTCTGGAAACACCATATATTTT.

DNA of the CDR3: TGCGCCAGCCGAGAAACAGGGGGTTCAACTAATGAAAAACTGTTTTTT. The encoded protein is CASRETGGSTNEKLFF. The chain links TRBV5-1 to TRBJ1-4; 8 bases are shared with TRBD1. This CDR3 comprises 16 residues. Germline values: CDR1 SGHRS, CDR2 YFSETQ. J was trimmed by 0 bases and V by 7 bases; bases with no gene match: 8.

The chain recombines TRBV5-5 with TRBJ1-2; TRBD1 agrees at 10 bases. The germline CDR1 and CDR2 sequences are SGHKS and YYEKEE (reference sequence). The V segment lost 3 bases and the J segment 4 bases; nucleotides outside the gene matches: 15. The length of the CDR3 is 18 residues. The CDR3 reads CASSSAVFDRGLSYGYTF. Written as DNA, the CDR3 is TGTGCCAGCAGCTCCGCCGTTTTTGACAGGGGGCTTTCCTATGGCTACACCTTC.

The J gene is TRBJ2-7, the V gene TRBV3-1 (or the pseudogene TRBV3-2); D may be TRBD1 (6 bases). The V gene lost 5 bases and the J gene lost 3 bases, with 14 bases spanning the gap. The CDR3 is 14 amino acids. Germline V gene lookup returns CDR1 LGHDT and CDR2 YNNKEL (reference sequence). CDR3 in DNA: TGTGCCAGCAGCTCGTGGACAGTAGACTACGAGCAGTACTTC. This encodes CASSSWTVDYEQYF.

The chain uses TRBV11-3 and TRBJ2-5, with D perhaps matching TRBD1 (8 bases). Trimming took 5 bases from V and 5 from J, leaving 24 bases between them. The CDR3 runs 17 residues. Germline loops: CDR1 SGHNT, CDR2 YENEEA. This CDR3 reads CASSIGQGSGGGETQYF. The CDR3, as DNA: TGTGCCAGCAGCATCGGACAGGGATCGGGGGGAGGGGAGACCCAGTACTTC.

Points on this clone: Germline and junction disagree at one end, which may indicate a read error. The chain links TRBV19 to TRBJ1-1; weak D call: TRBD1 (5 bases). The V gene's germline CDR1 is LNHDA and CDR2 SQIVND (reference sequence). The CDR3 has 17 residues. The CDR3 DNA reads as TGTGCCAGTAGCTCCTTGAGGACACTTACAAGGAACTCTGAAGCTTTCTTT. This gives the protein CASSSLRTLTRNSEAFF.